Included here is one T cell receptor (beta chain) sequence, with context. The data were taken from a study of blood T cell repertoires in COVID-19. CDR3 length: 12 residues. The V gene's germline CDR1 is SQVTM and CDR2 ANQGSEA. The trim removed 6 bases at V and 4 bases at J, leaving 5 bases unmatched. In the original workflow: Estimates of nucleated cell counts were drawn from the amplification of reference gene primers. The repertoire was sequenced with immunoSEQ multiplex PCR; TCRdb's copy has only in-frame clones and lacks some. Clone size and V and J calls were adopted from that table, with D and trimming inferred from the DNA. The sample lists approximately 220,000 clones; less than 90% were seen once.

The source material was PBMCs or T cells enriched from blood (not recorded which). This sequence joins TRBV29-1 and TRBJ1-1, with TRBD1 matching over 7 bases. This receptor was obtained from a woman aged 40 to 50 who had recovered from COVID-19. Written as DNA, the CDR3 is TGCAGCGTCGAACCAGGGGGCACTGAAGCTTTCTTT. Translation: CSVEPGGTEAFF. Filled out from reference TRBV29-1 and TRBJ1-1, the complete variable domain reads SAVISQKPSRDICQRGTSLTIQCQVDSQVTMMFWYRQQPGQSLTLIATANQGSEATYESGFVIDKFPISRPNLTFSTLTVSNMSPEDSSIYLCSVEPGGTEAFFGQGTRLTVV.